Reported below is one T cell receptor beta chain. What it binds is not known. This entry belongs to a study of a mutant IDH1 vaccine in newly diagnosed glioma. Overall study context: Pretreatment consisted of radiotherapy, temozolomide, or both, with most receiving both. Study results and caveats: Alterations occurring in top peripheral T cell clonotypes seemed unrelated to pseudoprogression.

Trimming left V 2 bases short and J 0 bases short, with 11 bases between. Per the germline V gene, CDR1 is GTSNPN and CDR2 is SVGIG (reference sequence). This CDR3 is built from 16 residues. The data were produced by immunoSEQ multiplex PCR, yet TCRdb's version contains in-frame clones alone and is incomplete. This sample carries about 50,000 clones, less than 90% of them seen once, and the ten largest clones take under 4.5%. Time point specified: week 35, safety follow-up. One vaccine dose held 300 ug of mutant IDH1 20-mer peptide and came with topical imiquimod. The source of this sequence is a woman between 18 and 29 years old with glioma. The genes are TRBV30 and TRBJ2-6; maybe TRBD1 (6 bases). The sample consisted of PBMCs, taken from a glioma patient whose treatment included an IDH1 peptide vaccine. The CDR3, as DNA: TGTGCCTGGAGTAAACAGGGTGTCTCTGGGGCCAACGTCCTGACTTTC. Its protein is CAWSKQGVSGANVLTF.